The T cell receptor beta chain under discussion was sequenced for a study of T-cell memory formation after mild COVID-19. In the study overall: TCR clusters were mostly confined to one donor each.

This clonotype was observed a few times. Its antigen is not known. Study-wide points: Whether second-wave clones peaking at day 37 were SARS-CoV-2 specific went unconfirmed. Some clones that responded turned up in pre-infection memory, which suggests that cross-reactive memory joined in.

Germline CDR1 is SGHVS and CDR2 is FNYEAQ. V dropped 5 bases and J dropped 1 base, with 15 bases sitting between them. This CDR3 region has 16 residues. TCR alpha and TCR beta cDNA libraries carrying sample barcodes and UMIs came from 5'RACE with constant-segment primers. MiXCR was run by TCRdb on the 5' RACE reads, yielding one entry per CDR3 protein. This sample has 450,000 or so distinct CDR3 sequences, with around a quarter found just once. The sequence was obtained from an adult woman who had mild COVID-19 (a few samples of this study predate the infection). Cell type and time point are not known. The rearrangement joins TRBV7-6 to TRBJ2-1; D uncertain. What was sequenced was PBMCs or a T cell subset sorted from them (not recorded which). CDR3 DNA: TGTGCCAGCAGCCCGCCCTCATTTAGATCCTACAATGAGCAGTTCTTC. Residues: CASSPPSFRSYNEQFF.